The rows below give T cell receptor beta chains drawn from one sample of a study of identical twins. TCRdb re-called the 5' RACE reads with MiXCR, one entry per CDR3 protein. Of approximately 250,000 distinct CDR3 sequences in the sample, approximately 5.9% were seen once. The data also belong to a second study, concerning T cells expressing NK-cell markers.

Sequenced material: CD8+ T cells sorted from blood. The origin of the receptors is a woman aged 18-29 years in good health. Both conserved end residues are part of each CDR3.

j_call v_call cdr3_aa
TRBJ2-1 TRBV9 CASSVEASGRAGNEQFF
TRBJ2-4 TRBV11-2 CASSLDPYGMGKNIQYF
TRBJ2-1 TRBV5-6 CASSLGSGGHLFF
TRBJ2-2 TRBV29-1 CSVEGTGELFF
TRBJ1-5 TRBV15 CATSREGIYSNQPQHF
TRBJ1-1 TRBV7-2 CASSWRVTEAFF
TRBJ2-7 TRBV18 CASSGLADSSYEQYF
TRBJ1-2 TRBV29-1 CSAEGSRYGYTF
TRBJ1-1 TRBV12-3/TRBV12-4 CASSNAGVSEAFF
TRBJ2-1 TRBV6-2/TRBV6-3 CASSYEIYEQFF
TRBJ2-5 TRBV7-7 CASRMGTDQETQYF
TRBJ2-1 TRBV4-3 CASSQDRDRYNEQFF
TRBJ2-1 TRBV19 CASSILSSGGASEQFF
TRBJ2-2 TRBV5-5 CASTIRSGELFF
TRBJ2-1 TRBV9 CASSSVYNEQFF
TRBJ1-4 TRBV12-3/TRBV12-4 CASSPVGLPNEKLFF
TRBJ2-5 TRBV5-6 CASSLVAEGSETQYF
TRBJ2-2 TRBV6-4 CASSVGQDTGELFF
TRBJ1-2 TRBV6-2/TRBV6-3 CASTLGPTYGYTF
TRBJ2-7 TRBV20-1 CSARDRQGTYEQYF
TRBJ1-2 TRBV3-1 CASSPRDDGYTF
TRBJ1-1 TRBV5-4 CASSFRGGDTEAFF
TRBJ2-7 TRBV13 CASSSRRDGSYEQYF
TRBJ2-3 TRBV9 CASSPAGHPADTQYF
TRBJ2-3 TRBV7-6 CASSLGLAGVTDTQYF
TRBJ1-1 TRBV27 CASSLFSAGTVAFF
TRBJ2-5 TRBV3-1 CASSPERGLQETQYF
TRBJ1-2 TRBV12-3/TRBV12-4 CATRGLFRGYTF
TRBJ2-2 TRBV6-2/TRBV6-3 CASSYLSGLNTGELFF
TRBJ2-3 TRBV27 CASSFRFHADTQYF
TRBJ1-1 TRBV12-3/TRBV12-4 CASSISEAFF
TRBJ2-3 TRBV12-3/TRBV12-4 CASKEGDTQYF
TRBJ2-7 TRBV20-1 CSARVVAGGYEQYF
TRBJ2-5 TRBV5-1 CASSLEGSQETQYF
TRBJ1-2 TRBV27 CASSSGPVGGYTF
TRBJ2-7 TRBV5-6 CASGTGTLSYEQYF
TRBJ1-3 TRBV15 CATSRVTISGNTIYF
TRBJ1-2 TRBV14 CASSSFTLGSYGYTF
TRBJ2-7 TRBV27 CASSFYSQREFLNEQYF
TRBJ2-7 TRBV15 CATRARNAYEQYF
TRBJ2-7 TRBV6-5 CASSYLVLGRVYEQYF
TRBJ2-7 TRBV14 CASSQGFYEQYF
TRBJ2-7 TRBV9 CASSVGTGEGYEQYF
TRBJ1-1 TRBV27 CASSLGQANTEAFF
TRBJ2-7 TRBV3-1 CASSRDSSYEQYF
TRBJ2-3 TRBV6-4 CASSEGGPTDTQYF
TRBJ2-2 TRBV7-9 CASRGEGEATGELFF
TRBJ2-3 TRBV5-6 CASSFGTSGTDTQYF
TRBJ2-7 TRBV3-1 CASTQPQGGLLEQYF
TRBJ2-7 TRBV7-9 CASSPGQARTEQYF
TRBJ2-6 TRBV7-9 CASSLGTVSGANVLTF
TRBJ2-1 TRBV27 CASRAIGSYNEQFF
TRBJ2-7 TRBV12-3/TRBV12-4 CASSINYEQYF
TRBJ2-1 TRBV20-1 CSALDGTSNHEQFF
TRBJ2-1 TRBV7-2 CASSGGDEQFF
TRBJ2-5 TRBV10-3 CAISDPGKQETQYF
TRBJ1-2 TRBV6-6 CASTYQEGAGYTF